This T cell receptor (beta chain) was recovered during a study of blood T cells in healthy people across ages. The use of a sample-barcoded 5' primer and a J-beta primer mix characterized a second PCR of about 7 to 12 cycles. TCRdb reprocessed the 5' RACE reads via MiXCR and lists one record per CDR3 protein. This repertoire shows about 760,000 distinct CDR3 sequences, roughly 25% found once; its top ten account for more than 7.5%. The CDR3 is 16 amino acids. Germline V gives CDR1 MGHRA, CDR2 YSYEKL. V was pared by 5 bases and J by 1 base, with 16 bases between. Donors gave around 10 milliliters of peripheral blood apiece. Another study also made use of these data, one on T cells of mothers and their children. That publication notes: With the M1S primer of the second PCR, sample barcodes and 2-4 random nucleotides were added.

V and J are TRBV4-1 and TRBJ2-3; possibly TRBD1 or TRBD2 for D (7 bases each). Sample: blood. The receptor was isolated from a boy aged 5-17 years in good health. The CDR3: CASSSQAGGGTDTQYF. DNA of the CDR3: TGCGCCAGCAGCTCCCAGGCAGGGGGGGGCACAGATACGCAGTATTTT.